The present entry profiles one T cell receptor beta chain with its context. Its antigen has not been determined. Base qualities are not provided; no much larger clone lies one nucleotide away. Peripheral blood CD8+ and CD4+ T cells from healthy donors, Susac syndrome patients and multiple sclerosis patients were profiled by high-throughput TCR beta sequencing. Susac syndrome patients met recently defined diagnostic criteria for definite or probable disease. CD8+ TEMRA cells were enriched by FACS, while bulk CD8+ and CD4+ T cells were purified by magnetic negative isolation. Blood was drawn into EDTA tubes, processed within 24 hours, and PBMCs were isolated by density gradient centrifugation. PBMCs intended for TCR sequencing were cryopreserved in liquid nitrogen and were subsequently thawed in a 37 degrees C water bath. The sorted or isolated CD4+, CD8+ and CD8+ TEMRA cells reached a purity of at least 90%.

RNA was extracted using the RNeasy kit, and about 0.5 to 1 ug of the RNA was reverse transcribed with random hexamers. The immunoSEQ multiplex PCR assay, covering 54 Vbeta and 13 Jbeta segments, was used to amplify TCR beta CDR3 regions. PCR amplification bias was corrected by using a synthetic template baseline for primer optimization and computational correction. The authors' pipeline ran thus. Reads were annotated to V, D and J genes per IMGT and analyzed with immunoSEQ Analyzer, keeping only productive sequences. Clonality was calculated as one minus the Shannon entropy normalized by log2 of the number of productive unique sequences. For each patient and control, public and private clones were evaluated within the 100 most prevalent clones. A clone was defined as Susac-specific if it was absent from the healthy and MS cohorts, from 1052 published viral clones and from other ImmuneACCESS disease sequences. In TCRdb, the public reads were trimmed at Q25 with fastp and aligned with MiXCR, with productive beta chains retained. CDR3 protein sequences are deduplicated, and each keeps its most common genes and DNA. TCRdb's processing, not the study's, gives the V and J calls here. The sample yields about 180,000 distinct CDR3 sequences; around 94% were counted once. The leading ten clones occupy 0.095% to 0.13% of the sample.

The data were taken from a study of CD8 T cells in Susac syndrome (dated by TCRdb to about 2019). About the full investigation: Among the Susac syndrome patients who were sequenced, clinically active disease was present in six and clinical remission was observed in eight or nine. At blood withdrawal, Susac syndrome patients were either therapy-naive, taking corticosteroids (in some cases with IVIg as well), or taking IVIg alone. The study used repertoire sequencing to test whether antigen drove CD8+ T cell activation and differentiation in Susac syndrome. On the study overall, not on this receptor specifically: The number of individuals in the TCR sequencing and HLA analysis was recognized as being relatively small. In the CD4+ T cell repertoire of Susac syndrome patients, clonal expansion was not detected.

Sequenced material: CD4+ T cells from PBMCs. This TCR was sampled from a human donor with Susac syndrome.

CDR3 loop: CASSLEPLETQYF. The bases are TGTGCCAGCAGTTTAGAACCCTTAGAGACCCAGTACTTC. This chain is built from TRBV12-3 or TRBV12-4 and TRBJ2-5; no D gene can be assigned with confidence. The cysteine opens and the phenylalanine closes a CDR3 of 13 amino acids. The kept DNA is CDR3 alone, 39 bases in frame from the first base. V is cut by 1 base and J by 4 bases, and the space between the germline ends is 7 bases.